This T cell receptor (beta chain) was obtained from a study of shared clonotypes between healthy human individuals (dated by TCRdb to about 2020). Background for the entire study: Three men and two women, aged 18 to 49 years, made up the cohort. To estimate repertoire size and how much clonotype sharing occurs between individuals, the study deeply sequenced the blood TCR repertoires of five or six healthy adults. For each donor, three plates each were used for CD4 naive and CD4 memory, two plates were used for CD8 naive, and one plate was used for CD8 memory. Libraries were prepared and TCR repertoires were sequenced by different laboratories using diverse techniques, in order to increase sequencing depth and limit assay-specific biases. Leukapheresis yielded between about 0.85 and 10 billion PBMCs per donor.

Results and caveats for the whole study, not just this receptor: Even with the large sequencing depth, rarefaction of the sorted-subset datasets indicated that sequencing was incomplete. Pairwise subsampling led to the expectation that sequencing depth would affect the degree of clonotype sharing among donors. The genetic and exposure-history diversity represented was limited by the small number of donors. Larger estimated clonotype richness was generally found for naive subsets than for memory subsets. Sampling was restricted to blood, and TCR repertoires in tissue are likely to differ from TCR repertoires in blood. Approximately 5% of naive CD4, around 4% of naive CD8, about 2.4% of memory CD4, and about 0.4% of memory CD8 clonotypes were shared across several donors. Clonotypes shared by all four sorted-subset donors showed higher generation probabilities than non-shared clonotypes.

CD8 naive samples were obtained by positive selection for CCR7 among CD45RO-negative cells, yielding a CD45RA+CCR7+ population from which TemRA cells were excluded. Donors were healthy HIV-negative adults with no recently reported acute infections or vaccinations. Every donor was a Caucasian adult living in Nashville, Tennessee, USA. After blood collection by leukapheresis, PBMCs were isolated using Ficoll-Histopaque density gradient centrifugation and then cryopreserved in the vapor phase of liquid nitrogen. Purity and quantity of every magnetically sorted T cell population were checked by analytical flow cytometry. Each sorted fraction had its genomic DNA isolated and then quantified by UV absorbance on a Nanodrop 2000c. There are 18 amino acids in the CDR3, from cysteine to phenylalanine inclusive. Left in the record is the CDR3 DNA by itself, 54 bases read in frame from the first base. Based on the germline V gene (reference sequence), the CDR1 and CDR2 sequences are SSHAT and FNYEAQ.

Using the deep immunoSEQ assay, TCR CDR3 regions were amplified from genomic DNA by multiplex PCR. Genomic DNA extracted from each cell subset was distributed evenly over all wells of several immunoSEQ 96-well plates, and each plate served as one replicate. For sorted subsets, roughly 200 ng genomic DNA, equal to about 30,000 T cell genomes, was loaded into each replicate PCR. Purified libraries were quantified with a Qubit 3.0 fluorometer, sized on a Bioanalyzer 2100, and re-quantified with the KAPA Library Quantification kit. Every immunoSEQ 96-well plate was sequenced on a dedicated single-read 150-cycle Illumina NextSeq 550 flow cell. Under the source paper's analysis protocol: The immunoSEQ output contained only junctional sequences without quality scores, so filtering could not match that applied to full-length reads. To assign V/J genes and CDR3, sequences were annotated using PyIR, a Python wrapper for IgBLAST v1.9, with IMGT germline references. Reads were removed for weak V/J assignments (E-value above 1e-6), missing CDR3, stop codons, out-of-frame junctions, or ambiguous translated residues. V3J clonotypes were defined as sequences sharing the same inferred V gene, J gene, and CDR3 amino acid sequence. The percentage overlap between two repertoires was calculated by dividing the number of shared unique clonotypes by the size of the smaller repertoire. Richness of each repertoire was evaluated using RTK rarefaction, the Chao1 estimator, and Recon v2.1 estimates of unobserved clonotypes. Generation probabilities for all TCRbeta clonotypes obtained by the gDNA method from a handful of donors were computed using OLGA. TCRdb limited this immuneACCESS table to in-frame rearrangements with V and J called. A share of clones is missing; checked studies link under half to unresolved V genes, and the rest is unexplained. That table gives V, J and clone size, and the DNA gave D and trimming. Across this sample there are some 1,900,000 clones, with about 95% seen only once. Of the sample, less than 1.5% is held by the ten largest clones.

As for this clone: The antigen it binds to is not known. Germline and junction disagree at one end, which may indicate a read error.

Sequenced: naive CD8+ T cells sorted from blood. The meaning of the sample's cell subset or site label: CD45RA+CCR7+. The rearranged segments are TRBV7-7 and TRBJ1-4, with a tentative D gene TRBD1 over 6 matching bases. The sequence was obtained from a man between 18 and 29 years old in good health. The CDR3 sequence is CASSPSKTPRQEDEKLFF. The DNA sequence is TGTGCTAGCAGCCCCTCTAAGACGCCCCGACAGGAGGATGAAAAACTGTTTTTT.